This TCR beta chain was found in a study of CD8 T cells in Susac syndrome. With random hexamers, 0.5 to 1 ug RNA was reverse transcribed. Amplification of the TCR beta CDR3 was carried out by immunoSEQ multiplex PCR, which spanned a total of 54 Vbeta and 13 Jbeta segments. Via MiXCR, TCRdb re-called the immunoSEQ multiplex PCR reads, giving one row per CDR3 protein. The sample yields 250,000 to 300,000 distinct CDR3 sequences, around 84% seen once. This clonotype was recorded only once. The trim removed 3 bases at V and 7 bases at J, leaving 10 bases unmatched. In germline, CDR1 is SGDLS, CDR2 YYNGEE. This CDR3 has 15 amino acids. Sequencing of TCR beta was performed on blood CD8+ T cells and on blood CD4+ T cells.

The rearrangement uses TRBV9 and TRBJ2-1; 7 nucleotides agree with TRBD2. The sequenced material came from CD8+ T cells from PBMCs. The sequence was obtained from a human donor with multiple sclerosis. CDR3 loop: CASSGRDSGGNEQFF. In DNA, the CDR3 is TGTGCCAGCAGCGGACGGGACTCGGGGGGAAATGAGCAGTTCTTC.